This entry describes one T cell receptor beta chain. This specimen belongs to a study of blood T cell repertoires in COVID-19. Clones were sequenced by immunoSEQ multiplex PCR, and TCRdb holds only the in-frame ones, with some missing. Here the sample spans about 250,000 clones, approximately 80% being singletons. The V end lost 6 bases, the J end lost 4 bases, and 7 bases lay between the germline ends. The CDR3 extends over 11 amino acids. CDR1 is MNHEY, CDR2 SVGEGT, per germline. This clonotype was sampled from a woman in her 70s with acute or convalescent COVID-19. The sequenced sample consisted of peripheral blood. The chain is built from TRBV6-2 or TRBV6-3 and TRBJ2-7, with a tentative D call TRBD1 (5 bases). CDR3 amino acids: CASSKGYEQYF. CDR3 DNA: TGTGCCAGCAGCAAGGGGTACGAGCAGTACTTC.